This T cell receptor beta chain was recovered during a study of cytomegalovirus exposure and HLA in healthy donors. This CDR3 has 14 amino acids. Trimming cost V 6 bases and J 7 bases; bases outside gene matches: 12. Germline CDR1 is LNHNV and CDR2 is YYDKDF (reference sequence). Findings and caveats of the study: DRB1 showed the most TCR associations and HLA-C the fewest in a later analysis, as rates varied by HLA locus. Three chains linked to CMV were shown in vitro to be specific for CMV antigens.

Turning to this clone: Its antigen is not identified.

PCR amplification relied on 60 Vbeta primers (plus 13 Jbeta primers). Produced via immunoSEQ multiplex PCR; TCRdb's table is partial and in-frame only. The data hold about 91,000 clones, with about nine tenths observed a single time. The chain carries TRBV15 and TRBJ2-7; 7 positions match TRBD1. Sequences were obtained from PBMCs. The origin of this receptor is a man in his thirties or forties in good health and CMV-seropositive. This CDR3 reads CATRRQGFSGEQYF. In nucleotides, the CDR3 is TGTGCCACCAGACGACAGGGATTTTCTGGGGAGCAGTACTTC.